Sequencing of this T cell receptor (beta chain) was carried out in a study of cytotoxic CD8 clonotypes in ibrutinib-treated CLL. Study as a whole: Patient counts were 11 relapsed/refractory, about 14 treatment-naive and fewer than 18 IGHV unmutated. Among patients, around 25 responded partially and 2 completely; around 14 then stayed remitted and about 12 progressed after median about six years. After a median roughly twelve months on treatment (6 to 36), response samples were drawn. Study results and caveats: The clonality went up when patients responded to ibrutinib and dropped back toward baseline at progression.

CDR1 is MDHEN, CDR2 SYDVKM, per germline. The CDR3 extends over 19 amino acids. Trimming took off 7 bases at V and 7 bases at J, with 31 bases between the two ends. The repertoire was sequenced with immunoSEQ multiplex PCR; TCRdb's copy has only in-frame clones and lacks some. The sample contains about 50,000 clones, roughly 58% of which appear only once. A remark on this clone: The antigen is not known.

The sequences come from PBMCs, collected at disease progression, from a patient treated with ibrutinib. This sequence was found in a human donor with chronic lymphocytic leukemia. The chain recombines TRBV28 with TRBJ2-2; maybe TRBD2 (7 bases). CDR3 in DNA: TGTGCCAGCACAACTTTAAGGATCGCGGGGGCGCGGAAGCTCGGGGAGCTGTTTTTT. Translated, it gives CASTTLRIAGARKLGELFF.